The T cell receptor beta chain under discussion was sequenced for a study of T-cell reconstitution after alpha-beta-depleted transplantation in children. This clonotype was counted many times. The CDR3 length is 12 residues. The V end lost 6 bases, the J end lost 7 bases, and 12 bases lay between the germline ends. Per germline, CDR1 MDHEN and CDR2 SYDVKM. This sample's TCRbeta library carried unique molecular identifier barcodes. Each CDR3 protein gets one entry after TCRdb re-called the PCR reads with MiXCR. The profile shows 800,000 to 1,000,000 distinct CDR3 sequences, less than 30% of them singletons.

The source of this sequence is a boy in the first two years of life who had a stem cell transplant for SCID, so the T cells may come from the graft donor. The material sequenced was PBMCs, mostly from graft donor cells, taken 360 days after TCRalphabeta/CD19-depleted stem cell transplant. This chain connects TRBV28 to TRBJ1-1; D remains unclear. This CDR3 is CASSRTVGEAFF. The CDR3 nucleotides read TGTGCCAGCAGCCGAACAGTGGGTGAAGCTTTCTTT.